The subject of this entry is one T cell receptor beta chain. Its antigen is not known. The data originate from a study of T cells expressing NK-cell markers. As for the study in general: The TCR beta repertoires originated in sorted CD3+CD56+NKG2C+, CD3+CD56+NKG2C- and CD3+CD56-NKG2C+ T cells. Serological testing identified seven of the eight sequenced donors as HCMV-seropositive and one as seronegative.

Study observations and caveats: There remained a lack of clarity about HCMV specificity of expanded NKG2C+ T cell clones. Researchers report these clonotypes also headed the CD3+CD56-NKG2C+ fraction in four donors.

TCRdb re-called the 5' RACE reads; one entry per CDR3 protein, DNA not given. There are some 300,000 distinct CDR3 sequences in the sample, with around 0.42% held by the top ten. CDR3 length equals 14 residues. The V gene's germline CDR1 is DFQATT and CDR2 SNEGSKA (reference sequence). The sequencing sample was made of blood T cells: a sorted CD56 or NKG2C T cell subset, CD4+ or CD8+ T cells, or bulk PBMC T cells (not recorded which). The V gene is TRBV20-1, the J gene TRBJ1-1; the TRBD1 assignment by TCRdb is unverifiable without DNA. The TCR was taken from a man younger than 35 in good health. The CDR3 sequence: CSARREQGFAEAFF.